The clone carrying this T cell receptor beta chain came up many times. Its antigen is not identified. The data were taken from a study of T cells in Graves' hyperthyroidism and ophthalmopathy. Study results and caveats: The blood repertoire included most of the expanded thyroid clonotypes above 0.001.

For the diagnoses, clinical symptoms, serum thyroxine and TRAb, thyroid ultrasound and orbital computed tomography were used. Germline CDR1 MDHEN, CDR2 SYDVKM. This CDR3 has 11 residues. V was trimmed by 6 bases and J by 3 bases, leaving 5 bases between them. Amplification targeted TCR beta CDR3 regions from RNA transcripts. The TCR CDR3 was amplified in a first-round RT-PCR using the HTBI primer set. TCRdb reanalysed the multiplex PCR reads using MiXCR and keeps one entry per CDR3 protein. The sample consists of about 560,000 distinct CDR3 sequences, approximately 15% of them appearing once. Material for sequencing was blood. This TCR was recovered from a middle-aged woman with Graves' hyperthyroidism. The chain joins TRBV28 to TRBJ1-2; D gene ambiguous. The CDR3 region is CASRFDYGYTF. The CDR3, as DNA: TGTGCCAGCAGATTCGACTATGGCTACACCTTC.